The 4 T cell receptor beta chains below were found in one sample sequenced in a study of cytomegalovirus exposure and HLA in healthy donors (dated by TCRdb to 2016 to 2017). Library preparation was by the immunoSEQ multiplex PCR assay. The multiplex PCR relied on a mix of 60 forward primers for TCR Vbeta segments and 13 reverse primers for TCR Jbeta segments. TCRdb retrieved this table from immuneACCESS and kept in-frame rearrangements only. Not all clones are present; in checked studies, unresolved V genes account for under half, and no reason is known for the remainder. This sample comprises under 250,000 clones, 75% to 85% of them detected only once. The ten most abundant clones make up around 8.3% of the sample. Sequencing was performed on PBMCs. The source of these receptors is a woman aged 55-75 years in good health and CMV-seropositive.

This clone turned up a few times. The gene calls are TRBV2 and TRBJ1-3; D uncertain. The CDR3 runs 14 residues. V lost 6 bases to trimming and J lost 1 base, with 10 bases between them. Germline V lookup: CDR1 SNHLY, CDR2 FYNNEI. This chain's CDR3 is CASSEQISGNTIYF. CDR3 nucleotides: TGTGCCAGCAGCGAACAGATTTCTGGAAACACCATATATTTT.

The chain is built from TRBV7-3 and TRBJ1-3, with D unresolved. The germline V and J ends were trimmed by 0 bases and 1 base, with 7 bases remaining between them. CDR3 length equals 15 residues. CDR1 is SGHTA, CDR2 FQGTGA, per germline. The CDR3 DNA sequence: TGTGCCAGCAGCTTAACTCAGGAATCTGGAAACACCATATATTTT. Protein product: CASSLTQESGNTIYF.

This clone has just one count. The chain uses TRBV2 and TRBJ2-1; 10 bases fit TRBD2. Germline V CDR1 and CDR2: SNHLY, FYNNEI. J gave up 6 bases and V 8 bases, and 4 bases lay outside the gene matches. The CDR3 has 13 residues. The CDR3 nucleotides read TGTGCCAGCTACCTAGCGGGAGTCAATGAGCAGTTCTTC. Its protein product is CASYLAGVNEQFF.

The chain combines TRBV27 with TRBJ1-3; 7 bases align to TRBD1. The CDR3 totals 15 residues. Unmatched junction bases numbered 5, after V lost 2 bases and J lost 4 bases. Germline CDR1 and CDR2: MNHEY and SMNVEV (reference sequence). CDR3 loop: CASSLEGAYGNTIYF. As DNA, the CDR3 is TGTGCCAGCAGTTTAGAGGGGGCATACGGAAACACCATATATTTT.